Detailed here is one TCR beta chain. What it binds is unknown. These data are taken from a study of siplizumab effects on memory and regulatory T cells. Generated by immunoSEQ multiplex PCR, the TCRdb table keeps only in-frame clones and is missing some. The sample shows about 85,000 clones, 95% of them seen only once. Whole-study findings and limits: Relative to controls at 25% to 30%, mappable alloreactive CD4+ clones exhibited a mean Treg-derived proportion of approximately 68% with siplizumab. There were only a minor fraction of alloreactive clones that mapped to unstimulated subsets. Proliferating siplizumab-culture Tregs lacked confirmation of suppressive function. Siplizumab caused a significant drop in alloreactive sequences traceable to unstimulated CD4+ memory cells.

Trimming shortened V by 5 bases and J by 0 bases, and 14 bases separated the two germline ends. CDR3 length: 15 amino acids. The germline CDR1 and CDR2 sequences are LNHDA and SQIVND (reference sequence). J is TRBJ2-7 and V is TRBV19, with a possible D match to TRBD2 (5 bases). This receptor was taken from a human donor in good health. Specimen: CD8+ T cells sorted from blood. CDR3 bases: TGTGCCAGTAGTGTCTGGACGGGATCCTCCTACGAGCAGTACTTC. Translated: CASSVWTGSSYEQYF.